The 24 T cell receptor beta chains listed next were all sequenced from one sample in a study of blood T cell repertoires in COVID-19. Profiling relied on immunoSEQ multiplex PCR, and the TCRdb table lists in-frame clones only, not all of them. The sample has more than 350,000 clones, about 88% seen once; the top ten hold 1.4% to 1.5%. Sequencing was done on a sample of PBMCs or T cells enriched from blood (not recorded which). These TCRs come from a woman under 30 who had been exposed to COVID-19.

Note on this clone: The sample contains more than one DNA sequence encoding this CDR3. V usage is TRBV14 and J usage is TRBJ2-7; 13 bases line up with TRBD2. Germline CDR1 and CDR2: SGHDN and FVKESK. Trimming cost V 9 bases and J 4 bases; bases outside gene matches: 3. The CDR3 extends over 13 amino acids. The CDR3 coding sequence is TGTGCCAGTAGGACTAGCGGGAGTTACGAGCAGTACTTC. Protein product: CASRTSGSYEQYF.

The chain recombines TRBV18 with TRBJ1-2, with TRBD1 as a possible D gene (5 bases). The V and J ends lost 3 bases and 7 bases respectively, with 18 bases between them. The CDR3 extends over 15 amino acids. Germline CDR1 KGHSH, CDR2 LQKENI. The CDR3 nucleotides read TGTGCCAGCTCACCGGGGGGGAGGTTCGATCCTGGCTACACCTTC. Protein sequence: CASSPGGRFDPGYTF.

The V call is TRBV18, the J call TRBJ1-1, with 7 bases identical to TRBD1. Per the germline V gene, CDR1 is KGHSH and CDR2 is LQKENI. This CDR3 has 13 residues. Trimming at V came to 1 base and at J to 6 bases, leaving 2 bases not matched to a gene. The CDR3 loop reads CASSPHQGAEAFF. CDR3 DNA sequence: TGTGCCAGCTCACCACACCAGGGGGCTGAAGCTTTCTTT.

This chain joins TRBV7-9 and TRBJ2-2; possibly TRBD1 for D (6 bases). In germline, CDR1 is SEHNR, CDR2 FQNEAQ (reference sequence). The CDR3 extends over 14 amino acids. Trimming removed 3 bases from V and 3 bases from J, with 8 bases in between. This chain's CDR3 is CASSFRQDTGELFF. The CDR3 coding sequence is TGTGCCAGCAGCTTTCGACAGGACACCGGGGAGCTGTTTTTT.

This clone was seen a few times. The rearrangement uses TRBV18 and TRBJ2-7; perhaps TRBD1 as D (6 bases). The CDR3 runs 13 residues. The ends were cut back, 4 bases at V and 2 bases at J, with 9 bases in the middle. Germline values: CDR1 KGHSH, CDR2 LQKENI. CDR3 residues: CASSRAGAYEQYF. The CDR3 nucleotides read TGTGCCAGCTCACGGGCAGGGGCCTACGAGCAGTACTTC.

The chain joins TRBV28 to TRBJ2-7; TRBD2 is a possible D gene (6 bases). CDR3 size: 13 residues. CDR1 and CDR2 from the germline V gene are MDHEN and SYDVKM. V was cut by 6 bases and J by 6 bases, with 15 bases left in between. CDR3: CASRVSGVSEQYF. The DNA for the CDR3 is TGTGCCAGCAGGGTCTCGGGGGTATCCGAGCAGTACTTC.

The chain joins TRBV2 to TRBJ2-2, with 11 bases that match TRBD2. The length of the CDR3 is 15 residues. Germline values: CDR1 SNHLY, CDR2 FYNNEI. J gave up 5 bases and V 6 bases, and 5 bases lay outside the gene matches. The CDR3 DNA follows: TGTGCCAGCAGCGGGACTAGCGGTTGGACCGGGGAGCTGTTTTTT. Its protein product is CASSGTSGWTGELFF. The full variable domain, completed using reference TRBV2 and TRBJ2-2, is EPEVTQTPSHQVTQMGQEVILRCVPISNHLYFYWYRQILGQKVEFLVSFYNNEISEKSEIFDDQFSVERPDGSNFTLKIRSTKLEDSAMYFCASSGTSGWTGELFFGEGSRLTVL.

The rearrangement joins TRBV6-5 to TRBJ1-2; no clear D gene. V shed 7 bases and J shed 8 bases, with 14 bases lying between them. CDR3 length: 12 amino acids. Germline CDR1 is MNHEY and CDR2 is SVGAGI. The CDR3 bases are TGTGCCAGCAAAACCGAATTCGGGGGCTACACCTTC. This sequence encodes CASKTEFGGYTF.

This sequence joins TRBV18 and TRBJ2-3; 9 bases match TRBD1. CDR1 is KGHSH, CDR2 LQKENI, per germline. The CDR3 contains 16 residues. V lost 2 bases to trimming and J lost 3 bases; unmatched junction nucleotides: 6. In DNA form, the CDR3 reads TGTGCCAGCTCACCAAGTAAGGGACAGGGAACAGATACGCAGTATTTT. Protein product: CASSPSKGQGTDTQYF.

The V and J genes are TRBV2 and TRBJ2-5, with 7 positions matching TRBD2. V was clipped by 8 bases and J by 5 bases; unmatched bases: 5. Germline V gene lookup returns CDR1 SNHLY and CDR2 FYNNEI. The CDR3 is made up of 12 amino acids. CDR3 in DNA: TGTGCCAGCGAGCGGGGCCCGGAGACCCAGTACTTC. The encoded protein is CASERGPETQYF.

This clone has a single count. The chain couples TRBV5-1 to TRBJ2-3; D perhaps matches TRBD2 (6 bases). The CDR3 has 13 amino acids. V gave up 4 bases and J gave up 6 bases, with 12 bases separating them. The V gene's germline CDR1 is SGHRS and CDR2 YFSETQ. The chain's CDR3 is CASSGGTDDTQYF. In DNA, the CDR3 is TGCGCCAGCAGCGGGGGGACTGATGATACGCAGTATTTT.

V usage is TRBV19 and J usage is TRBJ2-7; 8 bases fit TRBD2. Germline values: CDR1 LNHDA, CDR2 SQIVND (reference sequence). This CDR3 has 14 residues. J gave up 3 bases and V 3 bases, and 4 bases lay outside the gene matches. The CDR3: CASSISGAGYEQYF. In DNA, the CDR3 is TGTGCCAGTAGTATTAGCGGGGCCGGCTACGAGCAGTACTTC. Combining the CDR3 with reference TRBV19 and TRBJ2-7 gives the whole variable domain DGGITQSPKYLFRKEGQNVTLSCEQNLNHDAMYWYRQDPGQGLRLIYYSQIVNDFQKGDIAEGYSVSREKKESFPLTVTSAQKNPTAFYLCASSISGAGYEQYFGPGTRLTVT.

The CDR3 region is CASCRDRGLDEQFF. DNA for the CDR3: TGTGCCAGCTGTAGGGACAGGGGTCTTGATGAGCAGTTCTTC. This sequence joins TRBV9 and TRBJ2-1; 10 bases align to TRBD1. The germline V gene encodes CDR1 SGDLS and CDR2 YYNGEE. V lost 7 bases, J lost 8 bases, and 9 bases stayed unmatched. The CDR3 is made up of 14 amino acids.

The genes are TRBV11-3 and TRBJ2-5; 8 nucleotides agree with TRBD2. The CDR3 runs 16 residues. The germline gives CDR1 SGHNT, CDR2 YENEEA. Trimming cost V 1 base and J 0 bases; bases outside gene matches: 4. CDR3: CASSLGGGGYQETQYF. CDR3 nucleotide sequence: TGTGCCAGCAGCTTAGGTGGCGGGGGGTACCAAGAGACCCAGTACTTC.

This rearrangement joins TRBV6-5 to TRBJ2-1, with 8 bases aligning to TRBD1. The junction had 4 bases not matched to a gene; V was cut back by 0 bases and J by 9 bases. The CDR3 loop spans 14 amino acids. CDR1 is MNHEY and CDR2 is SVGAGI in the germline V gene. The CDR3 region has the DNA TGTGCCAGCAGTTACTCGGACAGGGTGAGTGAGCAGTTCTTC. Amino acid sequence: CASSYSDRVSEQFF.

The V call is TRBV6-1, the J call TRBJ2-7; TRBD2 might be the D (5 bases). The CDR3 loop spans 17 amino acids. V gave up 1 base and J gave up 0 bases, with 16 bases separating them. CDR1 MNHNS and CDR2 SASEGT come from the germline V gene. CDR3 DNA sequence: TGTGCCAGCAGTGAAGACCCAGAAGGCGGGCCCTCCTACGAGCAGTACTTC. Its translation: CASSEDPEGGPSYEQYF.

This clone was observed once. The chain uses TRBV7-8 and TRBJ2-1, with D possibly TRBD2 on 6 matching bases. Trimming cost V 5 bases and J 4 bases, with 9 bases left between them. The germline V gene has CDR1 SGHVS and CDR2 FQNEAQ. This CDR3 is built from 13 residues. CDR3 DNA: TGTGCCAGCAGCCGCCGGGAGTACAATGAGCAGTTCTTC. This gives the protein CASSRREYNEQFF.

This chain joins TRBV20-1 and TRBJ2-5, with D possibly matching TRBD2 (6 bases). The V end lost 7 bases, the J end lost 5 bases, and 11 bases lay between the germline ends. The CDR3 consists of 11 residues. From germline, CDR1 is DFQATT and CDR2 SNEGSKA (reference sequence). As DNA, the CDR3 is TGCAGTGGACTAGAAGTCGAGACCCAGTACTTC. Encoded protein: CSGLEVETQYF.

CDR3 residues: CASSRDRGLDEKLFF. For the CDR3, the DNA is TGTGCCAGCAGCCGAGACAGGGGCCTAGATGAAAAACTGTTTTTT. The V gene is TRBV4-2, the J gene TRBJ1-4; 8 positions agree with TRBD1. The CDR3 spans 15 residues. Germline-derived CDR1 and CDR2 are LGHNA and YNFKEQ. V was clipped by 4 bases and J by 6 bases; unmatched bases: 7.

The chain recombines TRBV28 with TRBJ2-1, with a weak D call TRBD2 (6 bases). V dropped 6 bases and J dropped 0 bases, with 21 bases sitting between them. This CDR3 contains 18 residues. Germline values: CDR1 MDHEN, CDR2 SYDVKM. The CDR3: CASRHRPGGRSSYNEQFF. CDR3 bases: TGTGCCAGCAGGCACAGACCCGGTGGGAGGAGCTCCTACAATGAGCAGTTCTTC.

V gene TRBV4-1 combines with J gene TRBJ1-1, with 9 positions matching TRBD1. The J segment lost 4 bases and the V segment lost 0 bases, leaving 3 bases of the junction unmatched. Looked up from germline, CDR1 is MGHRA and CDR2 is YSYEKL. The CDR3 is 15 residues long. The CDR3 loop is CASSQEGQGGTEAFF. The CDR3 nucleotides read TGCGCCAGCAGCCAAGAGGGACAGGGTGGCACTGAAGCTTTCTTT.

The CDR3 nucleotides are TGTGCCAGCAGCTTAGATCCGTACTTTAACAGTTTATACAATGAGCAGTTCTTC. Translating gives CASSLDPYFNSLYNEQFF. The V gene is TRBV11-2, the J gene TRBJ2-1; D is ambiguous. CDR3 length: 18 amino acids. Trimming took off 0 bases at V and 4 bases at J, with 19 bases between the two ends. From germline, CDR1 is SGHAT and CDR2 FQNNGV.

The V and J genes are TRBV28 and TRBJ2-1; 9 bases are shared with TRBD2. The germline V gene encodes CDR1 MDHEN and CDR2 SYDVKM. The CDR3 runs to 14 residues. V lost 6 bases and J lost 7; bases outside the gene matches: 7. The CDR3 reads CASSPEREENEQFF. CDR3 bases: TGTGCCAGCAGCCCGGAGCGGGAGGAGAATGAGCAGTTCTTC.

The CDR3 nucleotides read TGTGCCAGCAGGGCTGGGACAGGGGGCGGCGGCTATGGCTACACCTTC. Translating it yields CASRAGTGGGGYGYTF. The rearrangement uses TRBV28 and TRBJ1-2, with 12 bases identical to TRBD1. Germline values: CDR1 MDHEN, CDR2 SYDVKM. V shed 6 bases and J 4 bases; nucleotides not matched to a gene: 9. This CDR3 region has 16 residues.